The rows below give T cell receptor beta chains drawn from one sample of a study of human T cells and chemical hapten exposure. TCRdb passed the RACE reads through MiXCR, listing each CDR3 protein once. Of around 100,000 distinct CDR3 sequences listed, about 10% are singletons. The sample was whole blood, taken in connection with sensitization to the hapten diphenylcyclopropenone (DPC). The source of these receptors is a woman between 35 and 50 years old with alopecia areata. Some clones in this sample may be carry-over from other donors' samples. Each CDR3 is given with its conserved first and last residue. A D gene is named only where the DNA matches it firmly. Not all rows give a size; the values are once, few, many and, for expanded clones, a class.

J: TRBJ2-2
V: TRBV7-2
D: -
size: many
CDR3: CASSTDSKNTGELFF
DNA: TGTGCCAGCAGCACCGACAGTAAGAACACCGGGGAGCTGTTTTTT

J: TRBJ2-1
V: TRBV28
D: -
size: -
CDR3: CASSLLLSSSYNEQFF
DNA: TGTGCCAGCAGCCTATTACTCTCGAGCTCCTACAATGAGCAGTTCTTC

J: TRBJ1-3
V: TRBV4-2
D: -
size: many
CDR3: CASSQDLGGYGNTIYF
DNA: TGTGCCAGCAGCCAAGATCTTGGGGGCTATGGAAACACCATATATTTT

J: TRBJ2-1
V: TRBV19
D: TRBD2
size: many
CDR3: CASKVAGGYNEQFF
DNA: TGTGCCAGTAAAGTAGCGGGGGGTTACAATGAGCAGTTCTTC

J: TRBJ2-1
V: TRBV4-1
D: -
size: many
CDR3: CASSPLSSSYNEQFF
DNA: TGCGCCAGCAGTCCCCTCTCGAGCTCCTACAATGAGCAGTTCTTC

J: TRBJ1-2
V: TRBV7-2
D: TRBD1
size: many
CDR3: CASSSRQGVYGYTF
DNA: TGTGCCAGCAGCTCAAGACAGGGAGTCTATGGCTACACCTTC

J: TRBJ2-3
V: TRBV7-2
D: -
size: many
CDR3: CASSLEGGLNTDTQYF
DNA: TGTGCCAGCAGCTTAGAGGGGGGGCTGAACACAGATACGCAGTATTTT

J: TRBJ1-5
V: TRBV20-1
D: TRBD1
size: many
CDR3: CSASWDRGEAQPQHF
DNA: TGCAGTGCTAGTTGGGACAGGGGTGAGGCTCAGCCCCAGCATTTT

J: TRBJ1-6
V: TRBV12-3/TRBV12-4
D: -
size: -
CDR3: CASSTIWSPLHF
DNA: TGTGCCAGCAGCACCATTTGGTCACCCCTCCACTTT

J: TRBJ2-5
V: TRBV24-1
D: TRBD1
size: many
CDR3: CATSDPGQGRQTQYF
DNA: TGTGCCACCAGTGACCCCGGACAGGGTAGGCAGACCCAGTACTTC

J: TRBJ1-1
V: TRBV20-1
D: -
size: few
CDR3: CSAGTNTEAFF
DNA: TGCAGTGCTGGTACTAACACTGAAGCTTTCTTT

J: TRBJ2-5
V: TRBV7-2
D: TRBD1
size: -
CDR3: CASSLGPQGAETQYF
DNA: TGTGCCAGCAGCTTAGGTCCCCAGGGGGCCGAGACCCAGTACTTC

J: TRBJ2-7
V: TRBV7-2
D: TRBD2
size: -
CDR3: CASSRRTSGSELEQYF
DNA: TGTGCCAGCAGCCGTCGGACTAGCGGGTCGGAGTTGGAGCAGTACTTC

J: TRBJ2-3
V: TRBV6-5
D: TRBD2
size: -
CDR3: CASTLAGALTDTQYF
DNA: TGTGCCAGCACCCTAGCGGGGGCCCTCACAGATACGCAGTATTTT

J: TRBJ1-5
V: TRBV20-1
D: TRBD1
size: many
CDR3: CSAYTGDSNQPQHF
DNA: TGCAGTGCCTACACAGGGGATAGCAATCAGCCCCAGCATTTT

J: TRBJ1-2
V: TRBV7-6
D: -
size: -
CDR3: CASSPRFGGGYTF
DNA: TGTGCCAGCAGCCCAAGGTTCGGGGGCGGCTACACCTTC

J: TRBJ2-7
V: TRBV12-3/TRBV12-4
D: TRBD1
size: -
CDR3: CASSFSGQGYYEQYF
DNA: TGTGCCAGCAGTTTTTCGGGACAGGGTTACTACGAGCAGTACTTC

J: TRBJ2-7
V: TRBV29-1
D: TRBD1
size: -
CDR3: CSARQGAYEQYF
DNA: TGCAGCGCCCGACAGGGGGCTTACGAGCAGTACTTC

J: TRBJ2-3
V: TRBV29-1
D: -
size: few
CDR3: CSVGSQKGIWDTQYF
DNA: TGCAGCGTTGGAAGTCAGAAGGGTATCTGGGATACGCAGTATTTT

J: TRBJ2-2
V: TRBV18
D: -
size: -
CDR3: CASSSIGVGTPNTGELFF
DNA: TGTGCCAGCTCATCTATAGGTGTCGGGACACCGAACACCGGGGAGCTGTTTTTT

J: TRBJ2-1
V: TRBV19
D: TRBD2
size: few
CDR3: CASRLGLAGFNEQFF
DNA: TGTGCCAGTAGACTTGGACTAGCGGGGTTCAATGAGCAGTTCTTC

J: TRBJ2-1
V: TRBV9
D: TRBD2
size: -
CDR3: CASSPLAGSHNEQFF
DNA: TGTGCCAGCAGCCCGCTAGCGGGGAGCCACAATGAGCAGTTCTTC

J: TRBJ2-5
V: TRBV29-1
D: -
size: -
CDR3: CSVGGLAATETQYF
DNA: TGCAGCGTTGGGGGATTAGCGGCGACGGAGACCCAGTACTTC

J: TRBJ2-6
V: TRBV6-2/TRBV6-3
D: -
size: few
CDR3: CASSYEEGSGANVLTF
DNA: TGTGCCAGCAGTTACGAGGAGGGATCTGGGGCCAACGTCCTGACTTTC

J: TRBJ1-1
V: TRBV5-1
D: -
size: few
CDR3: CASSLKDGTEAFF
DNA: TGCGCCAGCAGTTTAAAAGACGGTACTGAAGCTTTCTTT

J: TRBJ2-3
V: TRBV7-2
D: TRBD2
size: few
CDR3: CASSFLTGGYDTQYF
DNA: TGTGCCAGCAGCTTTTTGACGGGAGGATATGATACGCAGTATTTT

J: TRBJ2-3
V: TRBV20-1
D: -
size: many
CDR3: CSADTPSEGTDTQYF
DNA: TGCAGTGCTGACACTCCTAGCGAGGGGACAGATACGCAGTATTTT

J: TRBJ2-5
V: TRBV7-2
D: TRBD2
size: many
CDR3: CASSLESGRGETQYF
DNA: TGTGCCAGCAGCTTAGAGTCAGGGAGGGGCGAGACCCAGTACTTC

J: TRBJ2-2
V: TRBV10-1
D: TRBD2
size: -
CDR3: CASSAGLENTGELFF
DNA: TGCGCCAGCAGCGCGGGACTAGAGAACACCGGGGAGCTGTTTTTT

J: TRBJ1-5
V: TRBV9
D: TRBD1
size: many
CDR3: CASIPPPGQGDQPQHF
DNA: TGTGCCAGCATCCCGCCTCCGGGACAGGGGGATCAGCCCCAGCATTTT

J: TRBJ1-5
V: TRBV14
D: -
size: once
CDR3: CASSQDLRQPQHF
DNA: TGTGCCAGCAGCCAAGATTTACGACAGCCCCAGCATTTT

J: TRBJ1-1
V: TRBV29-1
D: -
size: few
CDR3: CSVRRDMNTEAFF
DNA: TGCAGCGTCCGTAGGGACATGAACACTGAAGCTTTCTTT

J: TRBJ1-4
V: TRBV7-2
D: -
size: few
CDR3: CASSLVGIGEKLFF
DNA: TGTGCCAGCAGCTTAGTGGGGATAGGGGAAAAACTGTTTTTT

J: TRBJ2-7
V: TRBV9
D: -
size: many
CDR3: CASSVASSGYEQYF
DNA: TGTGCCAGCAGCGTAGCTAGCTCTGGCTACGAGCAGTACTTC

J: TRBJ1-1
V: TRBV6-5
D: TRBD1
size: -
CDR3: CASSYRDREINTEAFF
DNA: TGTGCCAGCAGTTACCGGGACAGAGAAATCAACACTGAAGCTTTCTTT

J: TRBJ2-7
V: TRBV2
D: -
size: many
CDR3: CASAPGGALYEQYF
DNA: TGTGCCAGCGCCCCAGGTGGGGCCCTCTACGAGCAGTACTTC

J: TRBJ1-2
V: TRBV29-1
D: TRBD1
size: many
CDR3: CSAGTGGNYGYTF
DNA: TGCAGCGCTGGGACAGGGGGCAACTATGGCTACACCTTC

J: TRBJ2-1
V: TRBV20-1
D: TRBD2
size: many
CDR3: CSAPGTSAYNEQFF
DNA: TGCAGTGCACCCGGGACTAGCGCATACAATGAGCAGTTCTTC

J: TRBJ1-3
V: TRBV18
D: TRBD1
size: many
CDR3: CASSPTGVSGNTIYF
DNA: TGTGCCAGCTCACCGACAGGGGTCTCTGGAAACACCATATATTTT

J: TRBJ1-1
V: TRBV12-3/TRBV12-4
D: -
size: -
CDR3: CASSLRVGLNTEAFF
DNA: TGTGCCAGCAGTTTAAGGGTCGGGTTGAACACTGAAGCTTTCTTT

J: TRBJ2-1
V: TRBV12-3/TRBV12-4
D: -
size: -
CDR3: CASSLTGYNEQFF
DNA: TGTGCCAGCAGTTTGACAGGCTACAATGAGCAGTTCTTC

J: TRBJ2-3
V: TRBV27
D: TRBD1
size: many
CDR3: CASSRPGQGYTDTQYF
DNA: TGTGCCAGCAGTCGACCGGGACAGGGCTACACAGATACGCAGTATTTT

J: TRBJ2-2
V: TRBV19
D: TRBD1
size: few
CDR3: CASSPTGQYTGELFF
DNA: TGTGCCAGTAGTCCGACGGGACAGTACACCGGGGAGCTGTTTTTT

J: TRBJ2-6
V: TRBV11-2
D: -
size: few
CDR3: CASSLVKGANVLTF
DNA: TGTGCCAGCAGCTTAGTGAAGGGGGCCAACGTCCTGACTTTC

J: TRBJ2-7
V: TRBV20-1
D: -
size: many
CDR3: CSAPDSAAFNYEQYF
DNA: TGCAGTGCTCCGGACAGCGCAGCTTTCAACTACGAGCAGTACTTC

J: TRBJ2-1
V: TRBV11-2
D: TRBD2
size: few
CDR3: CASSSRGTSGSYNEQFF
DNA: TGTGCCAGCAGCTCGAGAGGGACTAGCGGTAGCTACAATGAGCAGTTCTTC

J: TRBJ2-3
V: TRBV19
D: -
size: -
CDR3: CASGAGGDTQYF
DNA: TGTGCCAGTGGGGCAGGTGGCGATACGCAGTATTTT

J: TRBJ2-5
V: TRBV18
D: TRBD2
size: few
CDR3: CASSSALLAGQETQYF
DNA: TGTGCCAGCTCGTCGGCGCTACTAGCGGGCCAAGAGACCCAGTACTTC

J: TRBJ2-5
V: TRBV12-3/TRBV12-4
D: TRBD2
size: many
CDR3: CASSSGTSVSKTQYF
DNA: TGTGCCAGCAGTTCCGGGACTAGCGTTTCCAAGACCCAGTACTTC

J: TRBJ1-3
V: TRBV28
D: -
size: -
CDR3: CASSTSPGGHSGNTIYF
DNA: TGTGCCAGCAGTACAAGTCCAGGAGGACACTCTGGAAACACCATATATTTT

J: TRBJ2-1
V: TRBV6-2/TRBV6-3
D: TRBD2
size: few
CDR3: CASSYGASGSREQFF
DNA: TGTGCCAGCAGTTACGGGGCTAGCGGGAGCCGGGAGCAGTTCTTC

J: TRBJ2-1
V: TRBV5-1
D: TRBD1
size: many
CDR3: CASSAGQGDANEQFF
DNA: TGCGCCAGCAGCGCGGGACAGGGGGATGCCAATGAGCAGTTCTTC

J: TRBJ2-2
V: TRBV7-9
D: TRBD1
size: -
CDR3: CASSPTGGSTGELFF
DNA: TGTGCCAGCAGCCCGACAGGGGGATCCACCGGGGAGCTGTTTTTT

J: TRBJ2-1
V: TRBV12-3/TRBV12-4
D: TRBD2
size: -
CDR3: CASSLRRGTDEQFF
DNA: TGTGCCAGCAGTTTAAGGCGGGGGACCGACGAGCAGTTCTTC

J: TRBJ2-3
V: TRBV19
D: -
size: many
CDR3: CASSLNRGNTDTQYF
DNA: TGTGCCAGTAGCCTAAACCGAGGCAACACAGATACGCAGTATTTT

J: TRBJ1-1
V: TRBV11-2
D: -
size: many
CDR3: CASSFGRSNTEAFF
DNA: TGTGCCAGCAGCTTTGGGCGGAGTAACACTGAAGCTTTCTTT

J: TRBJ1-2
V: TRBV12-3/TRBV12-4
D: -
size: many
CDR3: CASRKQENYGYTF
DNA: TGTGCCAGCAGAAAACAGGAGAACTATGGCTACACCTTC

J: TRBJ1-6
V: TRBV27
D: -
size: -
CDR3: CASSLGTSPLHF
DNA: TGTGCCAGCAGCCTAGGGACTTCACCCCTCCACTTT

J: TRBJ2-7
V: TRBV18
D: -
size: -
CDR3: CASSPGIASSYEQYF
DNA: TGTGCCAGCTCACCGGGTATAGCTAGCTCCTACGAGCAGTACTTC

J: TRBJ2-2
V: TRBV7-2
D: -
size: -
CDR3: CASSSPWVGELFF
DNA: TGTGCCAGCAGCTCCCCATGGGTCGGGGAGCTGTTTTTT